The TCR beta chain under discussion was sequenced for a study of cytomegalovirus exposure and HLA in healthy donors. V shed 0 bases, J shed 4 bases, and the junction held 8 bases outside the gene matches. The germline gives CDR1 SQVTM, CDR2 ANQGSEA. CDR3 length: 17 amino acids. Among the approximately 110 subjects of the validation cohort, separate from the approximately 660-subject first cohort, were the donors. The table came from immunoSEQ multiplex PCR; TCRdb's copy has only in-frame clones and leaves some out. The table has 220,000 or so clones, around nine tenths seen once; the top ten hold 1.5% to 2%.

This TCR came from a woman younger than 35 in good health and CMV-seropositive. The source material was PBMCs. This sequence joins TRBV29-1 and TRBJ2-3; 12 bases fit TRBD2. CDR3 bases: TGCAGCGTTGAAGATCCGAGACTAGCGGGAGCCGCAGATACGCAGTATTTT. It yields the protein CSVEDPRLAGAADTQYF.